These 14 T cell receptor beta chains were sequenced from one sample in a study of T-cell memory formation after mild COVID-19. In TCRdb, the 5' RACE reads were re-called with MiXCR into one record per CDR3 protein. The sample has roughly 310,000 distinct CDR3 sequences, about 16% seen once; the top ten hold around a fifth. Sequenced input: PBMCs or a T cell subset sorted from them (not recorded which). Source of these receptors: a man between 18 and 29 years old who had mild COVID-19 (a few samples of this study predate the infection). Cell type and time point are not known.

This clonotype was seen a few times. The chain employs TRBV9 and TRBJ2-1; 7 nucleotides align to TRBD2. Germline CDR1 and CDR2: SGDLS and YYNGEE. CDR3 length: 13 amino acids. The V gene end was trimmed by 0 bases and the J gene end by 10 bases; junction bases not matched to a gene: 4. The CDR3 loop reads CASSVAGGSEQFF. CDR3 coding DNA: TGTGCCAGCAGCGTAGCGGGGGGATCCGAGCAGTTCTTC.

The rearrangement joins TRBV9 to TRBJ1-2, with 11 bases matching TRBD1. Looked up from germline, CDR1 is SGDLS and CDR2 is YYNGEE. J gave up 4 bases and V 3 bases, and 5 bases lay outside the gene matches. The CDR3 spans 15 residues. DNA of the CDR3: TGTGCCAGCAGCGGGGGACAGGGGGTAGTCTATGGCTACACCTTC. This encodes CASSGGQGVVYGYTF.

This clonotype showed up just a few times. V and J are TRBV20-1 and TRBJ2-7; no firm D call. V lost 3 bases and J 0 bases, leaving 12 bases between the germline ends. CDR3 length equals 14 residues. CDR1 is DFQATT and CDR2 is SNEGSKA in the germline V gene (reference sequence). The CDR3 here is CSARSQVVSYEQYV. In DNA form, the CDR3 reads TGCAGTGCTAGGTCGCAGGTGGTCTCCTACGAGCAGTACGTC.

The sample holds many counts of this clonotype. This chain joins TRBV7-2 and TRBJ2-3; 7 bases map to TRBD1. The CDR3 is 15 residues long. Germline CDR1 is SGHTA and CDR2 is FQGNSA. J lost 5 bases, V lost 4 bases, and 9 bases had no gene match. CDR3 bases: TGTGCCAGCAGCTCATCAGGGGGAATCGGAGATACGCAGTATTTT. This gives the protein CASSSSGGIGDTQYF.

The V gene is TRBV9, the J gene TRBJ1-3; the D is unclear. Trimming stripped 0 bases from V and 6 bases from J, with 7 bases between. Germline lookup yields CDR1 SGDLS and CDR2 YYNGEE. The CDR3 has 13 amino acids. The CDR3 DNA reads as TGTGCCAGCAGCGTAGAGGCGGAAAACACCATATATTTT. This translates into CASSVEAENTIYF.

This clonotype was counted only a few times. The gene calls are TRBV5-1 and TRBJ1-3; D uncertain. V lost 0 bases and J lost 4, with 17 bases in between. The CDR3 length is 17 residues. Germline V lookup: CDR1 SGHRS, CDR2 YFSETQ. CDR3 sequence: CASSLGPVASTGNTIYF. In nucleotides, the CDR3 is TGCGCCAGCAGCTTGGGCCCCGTGGCGAGTACGGGAAACACCATATATTTT.

The V call is TRBV12-3 or TRBV12-4, the J call TRBJ2-5, with D hard to call. This CDR3 has 14 residues. V gave up 2 bases and J gave up 4 bases, with 11 bases separating them. The CDR3 reads CASSLSVLSETQYF. In DNA, the CDR3 is TGTGCCAGCAGTTTAAGTGTGCTATCAGAGACCCAGTACTTC.

This chain links TRBV10-2 with TRBJ2-7; no clear D. CDR1 is WSHSY, CDR2 SAAADI, per germline. The germline V and J ends were trimmed by 3 bases and 7 bases, with 7 bases remaining between them. This CDR3 is 11 amino acids long. The CDR3 loop is CASSDAGEQYV. The DNA for the CDR3 is TGCGCCAGCAGTGATGCCGGGGAGCAGTACGTC.

In its sample, this clonotype was seen a few times. This chain uses TRBV11-1 with TRBJ2-1; 9 bases fit TRBD1. The germline gives CDR1 SGHAT, CDR2 FQDESV (reference sequence). The V segment lost 5 bases and the J segment 4 bases; nucleotides outside the gene matches: 6. CDR3 length equals 15 residues. CDR3 protein: CASSQQGARYNEQFF. CDR3 sequence (DNA): TGTGCCAGCAGCCAACAGGGGGCGCGTTACAATGAGCAGTTCTTC.

This chain connects TRBV4-2 to TRBJ2-2, with TRBD2 identical over 9 bases. This CDR3 is built from 15 residues. Per germline, CDR1 LGHNA and CDR2 YNFKEQ. V shed 4 bases, J shed 7 bases, and the junction held 7 bases outside the gene matches. This chain's CDR3 is CASSRERGEGGELFF. In nucleotides, the CDR3 is TGTGCCAGCAGCCGAGAGCGGGGGGAAGGCGGGGAGCTGTTTTTT.

The V and J genes are TRBV6-5 and TRBJ1-5; no definite D call. The germline CDR1 and CDR2 sequences are MNHEY and SVGAGI. CDR3 length: 13 residues. Trimming shortened V by 0 bases and J by 8 bases, and 8 bases separated the two germline ends. CDR3: CASSYSVGKPQHF. The CDR3 DNA reads TGTGCCAGCAGTTACTCAGTCGGTAAGCCCCAGCATTTT.

This chain links TRBV4-1 with TRBJ2-1, with TRBD2 matching over 12 bases. Trimming removed 1 base from V and 9 bases from J; junction bases left unmatched: 7. Per the germline V gene, CDR1 is MGHRA and CDR2 is YSYEKL. The CDR3 covers 16 residues. As DNA, the CDR3 is TGCGCCAGCAGCCAAGGTAGGGGACTAGCGGGCCGTGAGCAGTTCTTC. Protein product: CASSQGRGLAGREQFF.

V usage is TRBV29-1 and J usage is TRBJ1-2; D gene uncertain. Trimming shortened V by 6 bases and J by 3 bases, and 14 bases separated the two germline ends. The germline V gene has CDR1 SQVTM and CDR2 ANQGSEA. This CDR3 region has 13 residues. CDR3 region: CSVGIQRDYGYTF. The CDR3 DNA sequence: TGCAGCGTGGGGATTCAGCGGGACTATGGCTACACCTTC.

CDR3 in DNA: TGTGCCAGCAGCGGAGGGACTAGCGGGGGGTTTATCGCGAACACCGGGGAGCTGTTTTTT. Translated, it gives CASSGGTSGGFIANTGELFF. The chain recombines TRBV3-1 with TRBJ2-2; 15 bases line up with TRBD2. Germline CDR1 and CDR2: LGHDT and YNNKEL (reference sequence). Losses at the gene ends were 5 bases for V and 0 bases for J; bases not matched to a gene: 10. The CDR3 is 20 residues long.